This T cell receptor (beta chain) was sequenced for a study of T cell clonotyping in hematopoietic cell transplantation. The method was immunoSEQ multiplex PCR; TCRdb's version includes in-frame clones alone and lacks a portion of them. The sample gives about 5,000 clones, around 92% of which show up once; under 30% is in the top ten. This CDR3 comprises 16 residues. Germline values: CDR1 SGHRS, CDR2 YFSETQ. After removal of 0 bases from V and 2 bases from J, the junction contained 6 bases not matched to a gene. The clonotype originates from a male patient aged 70 to 85 who had an allogeneic stem cell transplant from an unrelated donor, so T cells may come from the graft donor. Some clones in this sample may be carry-over from other donors' samples. This chain joins TRBV5-1 and TRBJ2-3, with 7 bases that match TRBD2. The sequences come from peripheral blood mononuclear cells, collected 100 days after allogeneic stem cell transplant. CDR3 nucleotide sequence: TGCGCCAGCAGCTTGGCCGGGGGGATCGCCACAGATACGCAGTATTTT. Amino acid sequence: CASSLAGGIATDTQYF.